The T cell receptor (beta chain) described here comes from a study of monozygotic twins with inflammatory bowel disease. TCRdb re-called the 5' RACE reads and catalogs CDR3 proteins one per entry, DNA excluded. In all, the sample yields more than 100,000 distinct CDR3 sequences. The material sequenced was blood. This TCR derives from a human donor with ulcerative colitis or Crohn's disease, or a healthy co-twin of an affected twin (not recorded which).

The CDR3: CASTRSTDTQYF. The genes are TRBV12-3 or TRBV12-4 and TRBJ2-3; no DNA is available, so the TRBD1 call from TCRdb remains unchecked. The CDR3 spans 12 residues.